The entry below gives a single TCR beta chain sequence along with its context. Its target is unknown. The data were obtained in a study of OX40 agonist ivuxolimab in advanced cancers. Across the study: Patients were treated with ivuxolimab, an agonistic anti-OX40 (CD134) antibody. The dose-escalation group included hepatocellular carcinoma, melanoma, renal cell carcinoma and head and neck cancer.

The CDR3 length is 16 residues. Unmatched junction bases numbered 10, after V lost 7 bases and J lost 3 bases. The germline V gene has CDR1 SNHLY and CDR2 FYNNEI. Sequencing was performed with immunoSEQ multiplex PCR; in TCRdb, only in-frame clones are kept and a portion is missing. The sample shows around 30,000 clones, around 84% of them seen only once. Findings of the study overall: Expanded clones were, on average, more numerous in CD8+ T cells than in CD4+.

V and J are TRBV2 and TRBJ2-4, with TRBD2 matching over 9 bases. The sequence came from an adult with an advanced solid tumor such as melanoma, head and neck, liver or kidney cancer. Sequencing was performed on CD4+ or CD8+ T cells sorted from blood, taken in a trial of the OX40 agonist ivuxolimab. The CDR3: CASTTTRGGVKNIQYF. The CDR3 DNA reads TGTGCCAGCACCACTACGCGGGGGGGCGTCAAAAACATTCAGTACTTC.